These 10 T cell receptor beta chains were all obtained from the same sample, sequenced in a study of T cell responses to AZD1222 COVID-19 vaccine. Data came from immunoSEQ multiplex PCR; TCRdb stores just in-frame clones and leaves some out. In the table there are approximately 100,000 clones, 90% to 95% of which are singletons. Sequenced here: peripheral blood, sampled on day 0 of AZD1222 vaccination. The receptor set was obtained from an adult in good health.

The V call is TRBV9, the J call TRBJ2-2, with D tentatively TRBD1 (5 bases). Trimming shortened V by 4 bases and J by 2 bases, and 12 bases separated the two germline ends. CDR1 is SGDLS and CDR2 is YYNGEE in the germline V gene. This CDR3 is 15 amino acids long. CDR3 nucleotides: TGTGCCAGCAGCCCGTTGACAGTAAACACCGGGGAGCTGTTTTTT. This codes for CASSPLTVNTGELFF.

The V call is TRBV5-1, the J call TRBJ1-1, with 7 bases matching TRBD1. V lost 4 bases to trimming and J lost 3 bases; unmatched junction nucleotides: 9. This CDR3 contains 15 residues. Germline loops: CDR1 SGHRS, CDR2 YFSETQ. The CDR3 protein is CASSIGPGQYTEAFF. CDR3 DNA sequence: TGCGCCAGCAGCATCGGACCGGGACAGTACACTGAAGCTTTCTTT. The full variable domain, rest sourced from reference TRBV5-1 and TRBJ1-1, is KAGVTQTPRYLIKTRGQQVTLSCSPISGHRSVSWYQQTPGQGLQFLFEYFSETQRNKGNFPGRFSGRQFSNSRSEMNVSTLELGDSALYLCASSIGPGQYTEAFFGQGTRLTVV.

A remark on this clone: Different DNA sequences within this sample yield the same CDR3. The rearrangement links TRBV5-1 to TRBJ2-7; D is unclear. The V gene lost 7 bases and the J gene lost 4 bases, with 12 bases spanning the gap. CDR3 length: 12 amino acids. Germline lookup yields CDR1 SGHRS and CDR2 YFSETQ. The CDR3, as DNA: TGCGCCAGCTCCTTGGGAAATTACGAGCAGTACTTC. Translation gives CASSLGNYEQYF.

This chain connects TRBV7-2 to TRBJ1-5; 7 nucleotides line up with TRBD1. Germline V gives CDR1 SGHTA, CDR2 FQGNSA. J was trimmed by 3 bases and V by 3 bases; bases with no gene match: 5. The CDR3 totals 15 residues. CDR3 nucleotide sequence: TGTGCCAGCAGCTTGACAGGGAGGGACAATCAGCCCCAGCATTTT. Translation gives CASSLTGRDNQPQHF.

V usage is TRBV5-4 and J usage is TRBJ2-2, with 11 nucleotides matching TRBD2. Germline-derived CDR1 and CDR2 are SGHNT and YYREEE (reference sequence). The V segment lost 4 bases and the J segment 6 bases; nucleotides outside the gene matches: 8. This CDR3 contains 16 residues. The CDR3 spells CASSPLSGRAPGELFF. The DNA for the CDR3 is TGTGCCAGCAGCCCTCTTAGCGGGAGGGCCCCCGGGGAGCTGTTTTTT. The full variable domain, rest sourced from reference TRBV5-4 and TRBJ2-2, is ETGVTQSPTHLIKTRGQQVTLRCSSQSGHNTVSWYQQALGQGPQFIFQYYREEENGRGNFPPRFSGLQFPNYSSELNVNALELDDSALYLCASSPLSGRAPGELFFGEGSRLTVL.

The CDR3 region is CASSSPGQLSSYNSPLHF. In DNA, the CDR3 is TGTGCCAGCAGTTCCCCGGGACAGCTTAGCTCCTATAATTCACCCCTCCACTTT. This chain connects TRBV28 to TRBJ1-6, with 7 bases aligning to TRBD1. The germline V gene encodes CDR1 MDHEN and CDR2 SYDVKM. Trimming took 4 bases from V and 0 from J; bases not matched to a gene: 9. This CDR3 has 18 amino acids. The complete variable domain, with remaining parts taken from reference TRBV28 and TRBJ1-6, reads DVKVTQSSRYLVKRTGEKVFLECVQDMDHENMFWYRQDPGLGLRLIYFSYDVKMKEKGDIPEGYSVSREKKERFSLILESASTNQTSMYLCASSSPGQLSSYNSPLHFGNGTRLTVT.

The V gene is TRBV18, the J gene TRBJ1-1; perhaps TRBD1 as D (5 bases). V was pared by 0 bases and J by 0 bases, with 11 bases between. This CDR3 is built from 16 residues. CDR1 KGHSH and CDR2 LQKENI come from the germline V gene. The CDR3 bases are TGTGCCAGCTCACCACCAACAGGCCTAATGAACACTGAAGCTTTCTTT. Amino acid sequence: CASSPPTGLMNTEAFF.

J is TRBJ1-5 and V is TRBV7-2; 10 bases map to TRBD1. This CDR3 spans 15 amino acids. The V gene's germline CDR1 is SGHTA and CDR2 FQGNSA. With 6 bases clipped from V and 6 bases from J, the junction kept 8 bases outside the gene matches. For the CDR3, the DNA is TGTGCCAGCAGATCCGGGACAGGGGTCGGTCAGCCCCAGCATTTT. The encoded protein is CASRSGTGVGQPQHF. The whole variable domain, filled in from reference TRBV7-2 and TRBJ1-5, reads GAGVSQSPSNKVTEKGKDVELRCDPISGHTALYWYRQSLGQGLEFLIYFQGNSAPDKSGLPSDRFSAERTGGSVSTLTIQRTQQEDSAVYLCASRSGTGVGQPQHFGDGTRLSIL.

The chain couples TRBV11-3 to TRBJ2-7; D ambiguous. Trimming shortened V by 2 bases and J by 2 bases, and 10 bases separated the two germline ends. The CDR3 has 14 residues. Germline V lookup: CDR1 SGHNT, CDR2 YENEEA. CDR3: CASSLKGSTYEQYF. CDR3 nucleotides: TGTGCCAGCAGCTTAAAGGGCAGTACCTACGAGCAGTACTTC.

The V gene is TRBV6-2 or TRBV6-3, the J gene TRBJ1-5; perhaps TRBD1 as D (6 bases). From germline, CDR1 is MNHEY and CDR2 SVGEGT. V dropped 3 bases and J dropped 0 bases, with 12 bases sitting between them. CDR3 length equals 16 residues. Here the CDR3 DNA reads TGTGCCAGCAGTTATACCCCGGACAGTAGCAATCAGCCCCAGCATTTT. It yields the protein CASSYTPDSSNQPQHF.